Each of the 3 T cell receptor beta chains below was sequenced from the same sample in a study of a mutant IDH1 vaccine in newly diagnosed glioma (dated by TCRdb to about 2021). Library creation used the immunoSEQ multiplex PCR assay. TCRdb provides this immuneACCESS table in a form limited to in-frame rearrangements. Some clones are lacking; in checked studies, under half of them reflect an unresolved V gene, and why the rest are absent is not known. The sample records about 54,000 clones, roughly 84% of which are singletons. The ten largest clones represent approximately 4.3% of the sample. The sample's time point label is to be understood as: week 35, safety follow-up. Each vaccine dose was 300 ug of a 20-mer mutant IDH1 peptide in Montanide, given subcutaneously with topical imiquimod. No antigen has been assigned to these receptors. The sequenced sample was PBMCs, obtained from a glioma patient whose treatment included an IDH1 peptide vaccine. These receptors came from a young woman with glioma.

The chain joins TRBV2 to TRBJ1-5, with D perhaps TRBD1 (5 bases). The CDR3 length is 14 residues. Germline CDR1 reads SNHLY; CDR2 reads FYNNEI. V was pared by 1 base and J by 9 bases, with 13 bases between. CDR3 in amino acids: CASSEDSVGGPQHF. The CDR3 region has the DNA TGTGCCAGCAGTGAAGATTCGGTCGGGGGGCCCCAGCATTTT.

This chain's CDR3 is CASSVGVGVGYTF. The CDR3, as DNA: TGTGCCAGCAGCGTAGGAGTGGGGGTTGGCTACACCTTC. This chain connects TRBV9 to TRBJ1-2; weak D call: TRBD1 (5 bases). Germline CDR1 SGDLS, CDR2 YYNGEE. The CDR3 loop spans 13 amino acids. V was trimmed by 0 bases and J by 7 bases, leaving 10 bases between them.

CDR3 region: CASSSGQAQAFF. CDR3 DNA: TGTGCCAGCAGCTCGGGACAAGCCCAAGCTTTCTTT. The chain links TRBV7-9 to TRBJ1-1; tentative D call: TRBD1 (6 bases). Deletions cut 4 bases from V and 9 bases from J, with 12 bases between. The germline CDR1 and CDR2 sequences are SEHNR and FQNEAQ (reference sequence). The CDR3 is 12 amino acids.